These 13 T cell receptor beta chains came from one sample sequenced in a study of T cell responses to AZD1222 COVID-19 vaccine. Sequencing used immunoSEQ multiplex PCR; TCRdb keeps in-frame clones, though not all of them. In the table there are about 150,000 clones, approximately 91% of which are singletons. This specimen consisted of peripheral blood, obtained 28 days after the second AZD1222 dose. Every receptor here comes from an adult who received the AZD1222 COVID-19 vaccine.

V and J are TRBV5-1 and TRBJ2-1; no clear D. The CDR3 covers 13 residues. Trimming removed 0 bases from V and 7 bases from J, with 8 bases in between. Germline values: CDR1 SGHRS, CDR2 YFSETQ. The CDR3 protein is CASSLGGMNEQFF. The DNA of the CDR3 is TGCGCCAGCAGCTTGGGAGGTATGAATGAGCAGTTCTTC.

In this sample, this clone turned up once. This chain connects TRBV10-2 to TRBJ2-2, with 16 bases fitting TRBD2. The J segment lost 7 bases and the V segment lost 7 bases, leaving 9 bases of the junction unmatched. This CDR3 is 17 amino acids long. Germline CDR1 reads WSHSY; CDR2 reads SAAADI. CDR3 region: CASKAPGLAGGYGELFF. CDR3 DNA sequence: TGCGCCAGCAAGGCCCCGGGACTAGCGGGAGGGTACGGGGAGCTGTTTTTT.

This chain links TRBV11-2 with TRBJ1-3; D perhaps matches TRBD1 (6 bases). The germline V gene has CDR1 SGHAT and CDR2 FQNNGV. Trimming cost V 3 bases and J 0 bases, with 12 bases left between them. The CDR3 runs 16 residues. The CDR3: CASSLHRESSGNTIYF. Written as DNA, the CDR3 is TGTGCCAGCAGCTTGCACAGGGAGAGCTCTGGAAACACCATATATTTT.

The rearrangement joins TRBV5-1 to TRBJ2-7, with D hard to call. The CDR3 spans 13 residues. From germline, CDR1 is SGHRS and CDR2 YFSETQ. Trimming shortened V by 0 bases and J by 11 bases, and 15 bases separated the two germline ends. The CDR3 spells CASSLEGVVVKYF. The CDR3 region has the DNA TGCGCCAGCAGCTTGGAGGGCGTTGTAGTTAAGTACTTC.

V gene TRBV3-1 (or the pseudogene TRBV3-2) combines with J gene TRBJ2-3; D ambiguous. The CDR3 consists of 14 residues. V shed 3 bases and J shed 4 bases, with 11 bases lying between them. The V gene's germline CDR1 is LGHDT and CDR2 YNNKEL (reference sequence). The CDR3: CASSQHGPADTQYF. Written as DNA, the CDR3 is TGTGCCAGCAGCCAGCATGGGCCCGCAGATACGCAGTATTTT.

The V and J genes are TRBV19 and TRBJ1-1; D is unclear. The germline V gene has CDR1 LNHDA and CDR2 SQIVND (reference sequence). CDR3 length equals 12 residues. V lost 2 bases and J 5 bases, leaving 6 bases between the germline ends. DNA for the CDR3: TGTGCCAGTAGTATATGGGGAACTGAAGCTTTCTTT. Its translation is CASSIWGTEAFF.

The chain combines TRBV7-9 with TRBJ1-1, with 9 nucleotides matching TRBD1. The germline CDR1 and CDR2 sequences are SEHNR and FQNEAQ (reference sequence). CDR3 length equals 14 residues. Trimming took 5 bases from V and 3 from J; bases not matched to a gene: 4. The CDR3: CASSKTGGDTEAFF. The DNA of the CDR3 is TGTGCCAGCAGCAAGACAGGGGGTGACACTGAAGCTTTCTTT.

The chain carries TRBV5-1 and TRBJ2-1; D may be TRBD1 (5 bases). V lost 4 bases and J 5 bases, leaving 22 bases between the germline ends. Germline-derived CDR1 and CDR2 are SGHRS and YFSETQ. The CDR3 consists of 17 residues. The DNA for the CDR3 is TGCGCCAGCAGCCAGAAAGTCCCAGGGTTGGGGAACAATGAGCAGTTCTTC. Its protein product is CASSQKVPGLGNNEQFF.

The chain uses TRBV29-1 and TRBJ1-1, with D unclear. This CDR3 has 12 amino acids. Germline values: CDR1 SQVTM, CDR2 ANQGSEA. The ends were cut back, 4 bases at V and 0 bases at J, with 6 bases in the middle. CDR3 protein: CSVGQMNTEAFF. CDR3 in DNA: TGCAGCGTTGGGCAGATGAACACTGAAGCTTTCTTT.

V is TRBV25-1 and J is TRBJ2-5, with D possibly matching TRBD1 (5 bases). Trimming stripped 0 bases from V and 2 bases from J, with 10 bases between. Germline CDR1 MGHDK, CDR2 SYGVNS. This CDR3 comprises 15 residues. The CDR3 nucleotides are TGTGCCAGCAGTGAATATATGGGGCGACAAGAGACCCAGTACTTC. Its protein is CASSEYMGRQETQYF.

This chain joins TRBV7-6 and TRBJ2-1; 16 bases fit TRBD2. The CDR3 spans 18 residues. Germline CDR1 is SGHVS and CDR2 is FNYEAQ. V lost 4 bases to trimming and J lost 10 bases; unmatched junction nucleotides: 13. In DNA form, the CDR3 reads TGTGCCAGCAGCTCCCGCCCCGGGACTAGCGGGGGGGCCGGGGAGCAGTTCTTC. Its translation: CASSSRPGTSGGAGEQFF.

The V and J genes are TRBV7-9 and TRBJ2-2, with a weak D call TRBD2 (5 bases). Germline loops: CDR1 SEHNR, CDR2 FQNEAQ (reference sequence). CDR3 size: 14 residues. The ends were cut back, 3 bases at V and 2 bases at J, with 7 bases in the middle. CDR3 loop: CASSFGINTGELFF. The CDR3 nucleotides read TGTGCCAGCAGCTTCGGGATTAACACCGGGGAGCTGTTTTTT.

This chain links TRBV4-2 with TRBJ2-2; TRBD2 matches at 11 bases. V shed 5 bases and J 5 bases; nucleotides not matched to a gene: 7. Germline V gene data show CDR1 as LGHNA and CDR2 as YNFKEQ. The CDR3 runs 16 residues. The CDR3 region has the DNA TGTGCCAGCAGCATTGGGGCTAGCGGGGGGACCGGGGAGCTGTTTTTT. Its protein is CASSIGASGGTGELFF.